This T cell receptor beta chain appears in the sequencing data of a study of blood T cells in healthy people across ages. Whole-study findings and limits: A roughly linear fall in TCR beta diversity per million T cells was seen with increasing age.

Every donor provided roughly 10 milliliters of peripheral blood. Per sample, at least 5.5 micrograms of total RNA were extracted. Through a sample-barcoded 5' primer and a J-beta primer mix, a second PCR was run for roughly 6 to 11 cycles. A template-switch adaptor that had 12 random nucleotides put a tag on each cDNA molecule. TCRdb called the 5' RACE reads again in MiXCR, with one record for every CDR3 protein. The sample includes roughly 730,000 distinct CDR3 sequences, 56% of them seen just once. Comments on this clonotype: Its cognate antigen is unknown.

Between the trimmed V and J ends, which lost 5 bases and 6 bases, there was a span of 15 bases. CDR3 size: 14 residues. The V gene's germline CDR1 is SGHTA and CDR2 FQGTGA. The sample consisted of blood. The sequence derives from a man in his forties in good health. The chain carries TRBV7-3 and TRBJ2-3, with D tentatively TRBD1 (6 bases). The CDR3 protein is CASSQGNSSDTQYF. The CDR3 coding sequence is TGTGCCAGCAGCCAGGGGAATTCTTCCGATACGCAGTATTTT.